This T cell receptor beta chain comes out of a study of CD8 T cells in Susac syndrome. RNA amounts of about 0.45 to 1 ug underwent reverse transcription with random hexamers. MiXCR was run by TCRdb on the immunoSEQ multiplex PCR reads, yielding one entry per CDR3 protein. This sample has 120,000 or so distinct CDR3 sequences, with roughly 94% found just once. This sequence originates from a human donor with multiple sclerosis. The sequenced material came from CD4+ T cells from PBMCs.

CDR3 loop: CASKKRRLAGDTQYF. The CDR3 coding sequence is TGTGCCAGCAAAAAGAGGCGGCTAGCGGGCGATACGCAGTATTTT. This chain connects TRBV2 to TRBJ2-3, with TRBD2 identical over 8 bases. V shed 7 bases and J 6 bases; nucleotides not matched to a gene: 12. The CDR3 is 15 amino acids. CDR1 and CDR2 from the germline V gene are SNHLY and FYNNEI.